These 29 T cell receptor beta chains share one sample of origin, sequenced in a study of identical twins. TCRdb called the 5' RACE reads again in MiXCR, with one record for every CDR3 protein. The table lists 690,000 or so distinct CDR3 sequences, 5.5% to 6.5% of them singletons, with roughly 1.8% in the top ten. Sample: naive T cells sorted from blood. Receptors originate from a man in his late teens or twenties in good health.

This clonotype was seen a handful of times. This chain uses TRBV28 with TRBJ1-1; 8 bases match TRBD1. Germline assignment: CDR1 MDHEN and CDR2 SYDVKM. V lost 2 bases, J lost 7 bases, and 6 bases stayed unmatched. The CDR3 totals 14 residues. CDR3: CASSLDRGPYEAFF. The CDR3 DNA reads TGTGCCAGCAGTTTAGACAGGGGACCCTATGAAGCTTTCTTT. Variable domain in full (rest from reference TRBV28 and TRBJ1-1): DVKVTQSSRYLVKRTGEKVFLECVQDMDHENMFWYRQDPGLGLRLIYFSYDVKMKEKGDIPEGYSVSREKKERFSLILESASTNQTSMYLCASSLDRGPYEAFFGQGTRLTVV.

In its sample, this clonotype was seen many times. V and J are TRBV29-1 and TRBJ2-1; 10 nucleotides agree with TRBD2. With V trimmed by 2 bases and J by 5 bases, 3 bases remained unmatched. CDR1 and CDR2 from the germline V gene are SQVTM and ANQGSEA. The CDR3 spans 14 residues. The DNA for the CDR3 is TGCAGCGTTGAAAGGCTAGCGGGGGACAATGAGCAGTTCTTC. Protein sequence: CSVERLAGDNEQFF.

The genes are TRBV7-9 and TRBJ2-1, with 7 bases matching TRBD1. Trimming removed 5 bases from V and 6 bases from J; junction bases left unmatched: 10. The germline V gene encodes CDR1 SEHNR and CDR2 FQNEAQ (reference sequence). The CDR3 is 15 amino acids. The CDR3 DNA sequence: TGTGCCAGCAGCCTTCGTCAGGGGGAATCCAATGAGCAGTTCTTC. Translating gives CASSLRQGESNEQFF.

CDR3 sequence (DNA): TGTGCCAGCAGCCCACTAGCGGGATCGGACAAAAACATTCAGTACTTC. Its translation: CASSPLAGSDKNIQYF. The rearrangement uses TRBV27 and TRBJ2-4, with TRBD2 matching over 10 bases. The CDR3 runs to 16 residues. V shed 6 bases and J 3 bases; nucleotides not matched to a gene: 8. Germline V gives CDR1 MNHEY, CDR2 SMNVEV (reference sequence).

Many counts were recorded for this clonotype. J is TRBJ2-1 and V is TRBV7-9; D is possibly TRBD2 (6 bases). Germline V CDR1 and CDR2: SEHNR, FQNEAQ (reference sequence). CDR3 length: 14 amino acids. The V and J ends lost 5 bases and 6 bases respectively, with 14 bases between them. CDR3 residues: CASSTVAEINEQFF. The CDR3 DNA reads TGTGCCAGCAGCACCGTAGCGGAAATCAATGAGCAGTTCTTC.

In this sample, this clonotype turned up many times. This sequence joins TRBV29-1 and TRBJ2-5; D unclear. The CDR3 has 16 residues. The V end lost 0 bases, the J end lost 2 bases, and 16 bases lay between the germline ends. CDR1 SQVTM and CDR2 ANQGSEA come from the germline V gene. This CDR3 is CSVEDAFRGRQETQYF. DNA of the CDR3: TGCAGCGTTGAAGATGCGTTTCGTGGACGACAAGAGACCCAGTACTTC. Full variable domain (outside the CDR3, taken from reference TRBV29-1 and TRBJ2-5): SAVISQKPSRDICQRGTSLTIQCQVDSQVTMMFWYRQQPGQSLTLIATANQGSEATYESGFVIDKFPISRPNLTFSTLTVSNMSPEDSSIYLCSVEDAFRGRQETQYFGPGTRLLVL.

There are a few counts of this clonotype. V usage is TRBV6-1 and J usage is TRBJ2-7; D ambiguous. The V end was cut by 7 bases, the J end by 2 bases, with 21 bases between. This CDR3 has 16 amino acids. Germline V gene sequence: CDR1 MNHNS, CDR2 SASEGT. The CDR3 reads CASKSILSLDPYEQYF. CDR3 nucleotides: TGTGCCAGCAAATCGATCCTGAGCCTCGACCCCTACGAGCAGTACTTC.

The V and J genes are TRBV3-1 and TRBJ1-4; unclear D gene. CDR3 size: 15 residues. The germline V gene has CDR1 LGHDT and CDR2 YNNKEL (reference sequence). V was trimmed by 0 bases and J by 7 bases, leaving 12 bases between them. CDR3 region: CASSQDLGVSEKLFF. For the CDR3, the DNA is TGTGCCAGCAGCCAAGATCTTGGGGTGTCTGAAAAACTGTTTTTT. The full variable domain, its missing parts supplied by reference TRBV3-1 and TRBJ1-4, is DTAVSQTPKYLVTQMGNDKSIKCEQNLGHDTMYWYKQDSKKFLKIMFSYNNKELIINETVPNRFSPKSPDKAHLNLHINSLELGDSAVYFCASSQDLGVSEKLFFGSGTQLSVL.

The sample holds many counts of this clonotype. This rearrangement joins TRBV29-1 to TRBJ2-2; D gene ambiguous. The CDR3 is 13 residues long. Trimming stripped 4 bases from V and 6 bases from J, with 12 bases between. The germline V gene encodes CDR1 SQVTM and CDR2 ANQGSEA. CDR3 residues: CSVVAKNPGELFF. CDR3 DNA sequence: TGCAGCGTTGTAGCTAAAAACCCCGGGGAGCTGTTTTTT.

In its sample, this clonotype was seen many times. As DNA, the CDR3 is TGCGCCAGCAGCTTGGATGGCCCTCCTACCGGGGAGCTGTTTTTT. Its protein is CASSLDGPPTGELFF. The chain joins TRBV5-1 to TRBJ2-2; D remains ambiguous. The germline V and J ends were trimmed by 0 bases and 5 bases, with 11 bases remaining between them. The CDR3 contains 15 residues. Germline-derived CDR1 and CDR2 are SGHRS and YFSETQ.

This clonotype was seen ten or more times. This rearrangement joins TRBV27 to TRBJ2-1; TRBD2 is a possible D gene (5 bases). The CDR3 has 14 amino acids. Germline CDR1 reads MNHEY; CDR2 reads SMNVEV (reference sequence). Trimming took off 5 bases at V and 10 bases at J, with 18 bases between the two ends. The CDR3 region is CASSPRGSAGEQFF. The DNA for the CDR3 is TGTGCCAGCAGTCCCCGAGGTAGCGCAGGCGAGCAGTTCTTC.

Ten or more counts support this clonotype. The chain employs TRBV7-3 and TRBJ1-5; D gene unclear. Per the germline V gene, CDR1 is SGHTA and CDR2 is FQGTGA. V was trimmed by 4 bases and J by 5 bases, leaving 9 bases between them. The CDR3 contains 13 residues. The CDR3 DNA sequence: TGTGCCAGCAGCTCCCGGCCGCATCAGCCCCAGCATTTT. It encodes CASSSRPHQPQHF. Together with reference TRBV7-3 and TRBJ1-5, the CDR3 gives the full variable domain: GAGVSQTPSNKVTEKGKYVELRCDPISGHTALYWYRQSLGQGPEFLIYFQGTGAADDSGLPNDRFFAVRPEGSVSTLKIQRTERGDSAVYLCASSSRPHQPQHFGDGTRLSIL.

This clonotype came up many times. The gene calls are TRBV20-1 and TRBJ1-6; D ambiguous. CDR1 and CDR2 (germline): DFQATT, SNEGSKA (reference sequence). V was clipped by 6 bases and J by 9 bases, with 15 bases between them. The CDR3 runs to 13 residues. DNA of the CDR3: TGCAGTGCCATCGACGTTTCGGGTTCACCCCTCCACTTT. It translates to CSAIDVSGSPLHF.

A few counts support this clonotype. This chain connects TRBV5-1 to TRBJ2-2, with D possibly being TRBD1 (6 bases). The CDR3 is 16 amino acids. V gave up 3 bases and J gave up 3 bases, with 15 bases separating them. Germline V gene lookup returns CDR1 SGHRS and CDR2 YFSETQ. The CDR3 protein is CASSSTGTIDTGELFF. In DNA, the CDR3 is TGCGCCAGCAGCTCAACCGGGACAATAGACACCGGGGAGCTGTTTTTT. Together with reference TRBV5-1 and TRBJ2-2, the CDR3 gives the full variable domain: KAGVTQTPRYLIKTRGQQVTLSCSPISGHRSVSWYQQTPGQGLQFLFEYFSETQRNKGNFPGRFSGRQFSNSRSEMNVSTLELGDSALYLCASSSTGTIDTGELFFGEGSRLTVL.

The chain recombines TRBV7-8 with TRBJ1-1; weak D call: TRBD1 (6 bases). V lost 5 bases to trimming and J lost 1 base, with 11 bases between them. The CDR3 contains 14 residues. The germline V gene encodes CDR1 SGHVS and CDR2 FQNEAQ. The CDR3 DNA sequence: TGTGCCAGCAGCCCCCCGGGACAGAACACTGAAGCTTTCTTT. It specifies CASSPPGQNTEAFF.

The sample holds many counts of this clonotype. The chain employs TRBV6-5 and TRBJ1-4, with TRBD1 as a possible D gene (6 bases). Germline assignment: CDR1 MNHEY and CDR2 SVGAGI. This CDR3 is 15 amino acids long. The V gene lost 0 bases and the J gene lost 8 bases, with 13 bases spanning the gap. CDR3 amino acids: CASSYSGGGREKLFF. The CDR3 DNA is TGTGCCAGCAGTTACTCCGGGGGCGGAAGGGAAAAACTGTTTTTT.

This clonotype was seen ten or more times. This chain connects TRBV27 to TRBJ2-7; D might be TRBD1 or TRBD2, each matching 6 bases. The CDR3 has 13 amino acids. Between the trimmed V and J ends, which lost 3 bases and 6 bases, there was a span of 12 bases. Germline-derived CDR1 and CDR2 are MNHEY and SMNVEV (reference sequence). CDR3 in DNA: TGTGCCAGCAGTTTGGGGGCGGGGACCGAGCAGTACGTC. This sequence encodes CASSLGAGTEQYV.

This clonotype was picked up many times. This chain links TRBV11-2 with TRBJ1-1; perhaps TRBD1 as D (5 bases). Deletions cut 4 bases from V and 1 base from J, with 10 bases between. CDR1 and CDR2 from the germline V gene are SGHAT and FQNNGV. The CDR3 is 14 amino acids. This CDR3 is CASSWGRRNTEAFF. The CDR3 DNA follows: TGTGCCAGCAGCTGGGGACGGAGGAACACTGAAGCTTTCTTT. Full variable domain (rest looked up from reference TRBV11-2 and TRBJ1-1): EAGVAQSPRYKIIEKRQSVAFWCNPISGHATLYWYQQILGQGPKLLIQFQNNGVVDDSQLPKDRFSAERLKGVDSTLKIQPAKLEDSAVYLCASSWGRRNTEAFFGQGTRLTVV.

There are many counts of this clonotype. This chain connects TRBV20-1 to TRBJ2-1; D uncertain. V lost 2 bases, J lost 7 bases, and 9 bases lay in between. Germline V gene data show CDR1 as DFQATT and CDR2 as SNEGSKA (reference sequence). This CDR3 is 12 amino acids long. The CDR3 region is CSARPPPNEQFF. CDR3 DNA sequence: TGCAGTGCTAGACCGCCCCCTAATGAGCAGTTCTTC.

The gene calls are TRBV18 and TRBJ2-5, with D unclear. This CDR3 has 15 residues. V shed 2 bases and J shed 0 bases, with 10 bases lying between them. Germline V CDR1 and CDR2: KGHSH, LQKENI. The CDR3 nucleotides read TGTGCCAGCTCACCAGTCTCAGAGTACCAAGAGACCCAGTACTTC. It codes for CASSPVSEYQETQYF.

This clonotype showed up many times. V and J are TRBV20-1 and TRBJ2-1; D possibly uses TRBD1 or TRBD2 (5 bases each). CDR3 length equals 12 residues. Germline V gene data show CDR1 as DFQATT and CDR2 as SNEGSKA (reference sequence). V lost 6 bases and J 5 bases, leaving 11 bases between the germline ends. The CDR3 region has the DNA TGCAGTGCAACCGGGACCCACAATGAGCAGTTCTTC. Translation gives CSATGTHNEQFF.

A few counts support this clonotype. The chain links TRBV20-1 to TRBJ2-3; 12 nucleotides match TRBD2. Germline V gene lookup returns CDR1 DFQATT and CDR2 SNEGSKA (reference sequence). CDR3 size: 17 residues. The junction had 7 bases not matched to a gene; V was cut back by 3 bases and J by 0 bases. The CDR3 region has the DNA TGCAGTGCTAGCCCGGGACTAGCGGGCTATAGCACAGATACGCAGTATTTT. Translation gives CSASPGLAGYSTDTQYF.

This clonotype has a handful of counts. V usage is TRBV27 and J usage is TRBJ1-2, with 9 bases identical to TRBD1. Trimming cost V 5 bases and J 7 bases; bases outside gene matches: 8. The CDR3 runs 14 residues. Per the germline V gene, CDR1 is MNHEY and CDR2 is SMNVEV (reference sequence). The CDR3 loop reads CASSITGTGPGYTF. The DNA for the CDR3 is TGTGCCAGCAGTATCACCGGGACAGGGCCTGGCTACACCTTC.

This clonotype was counted ten times or more. The V call is TRBV25-1, the J call TRBJ2-1; 16 bases are a match to TRBD2. V shed 4 bases and J 0 bases; nucleotides not matched to a gene: 6. This CDR3 has 19 amino acids. The germline gives CDR1 MGHDK, CDR2 SYGVNS. The CDR3 here is CASSGGLAGGRSSYNEQFF. The CDR3 nucleotides read TGTGCCAGCAGTGGGGGACTAGCGGGAGGGAGGAGCTCCTACAATGAGCAGTTCTTC.

This clonotype has at least ten counts. CDR3 in DNA: TGCAGTGCTATATATAGCAATCAGCCCCAGCATTTT. Encoded protein: CSAIYSNQPQHF. The chain has TRBV20-1 and TRBJ1-5; D unclear. Germline-derived CDR1 and CDR2 are DFQATT and SNEGSKA (reference sequence). The CDR3 spans 12 residues. V lost 4 bases and J lost 0, with 4 bases in between.

This clonotype occurred many times. The rearrangement joins TRBV12-3 or TRBV12-4 to TRBJ1-4; D not certain. V was shortened by 2 bases and J by 3 bases, with 7 bases between the two germline ends. CDR3 size: 14 residues. The CDR3 loop reads CASSLRTSNEKLFF. CDR3 sequence (DNA): TGTGCCAGCAGTTTAAGGACCTCTAATGAAAAACTGTTTTTT.

This clonotype was recorded at least ten times. The chain recombines TRBV24-1 with TRBJ2-2; unclear D gene. Trimming cost V 5 bases and J 0 bases, with 9 bases left between them. Germline CDR1 KGHDR, CDR2 SFDVKD. This CDR3 contains 15 residues. CDR3 sequence reads: CATSGADANTGELFF. In DNA form, the CDR3 reads TGTGCCACCAGTGGGGCGGACGCGAACACCGGGGAGCTGTTTTTT.

This clonotype was counted a few times. J is TRBJ2-6 and V is TRBV12-3 or TRBV12-4; no reliable D call. V dropped 8 bases and J dropped 0 bases, with 11 bases sitting between them. The CDR3 is 15 residues long. CDR3 bases: TGTGCCAGCCTCTCTATCACCTCTGGGGCCAACGTCCTGACTTTC. Its protein is CASLSITSGANVLTF.

The CDR3 spells CASMERAAGNTIYF. In nucleotides, the CDR3 is TGTGCCAGCATGGAGCGGGCGGCAGGAAACACCATATATTTT. The rearrangement links TRBV2 to TRBJ1-3; D is undetermined. The CDR3 consists of 14 residues. CDR1 and CDR2 (germline): SNHLY, FYNNEI. The V and J ends lost 7 bases and 4 bases respectively, with 14 bases between them.